The clone carrying this T cell receptor beta chain was observed a handful of times. Its specificity is not known. The sample originates from a study of T cells after yellow fever vaccination. The study's findings and limits: Some clonotypes, a small share, were shared between CD4 and CD8 compartments.

TCRdb re-called the 5' RACE reads with MiXCR, one entry per CDR3 protein. The repertoire includes some 150,000 distinct CDR3 sequences, about 6.9% of them detected once, and 0.55% to 0.7% sits in the top ten. Sequencing used CD4+ T cells sorted from PBMCs, obtained 10 days after the yellow fever booster vaccination. The origin of this receptor is a man aged 25-45 years who received the YFV17D yellow fever vaccine.

The CDR3 loop is CASSQDILEVGELFF. Written as DNA, the CDR3 is TGTGCCAGCAGCCAAGATATCCTGGAGGTCGGGGAGCTGTTTTTT. The V and J genes are TRBV9 and TRBJ2-2, with a tentative D call TRBD2 (5 bases). Trimming left V 4 bases short and J 7 bases short, with 17 bases between. In germline, CDR1 is SGDLS, CDR2 YYNGEE. The CDR3 has 15 residues.